These T cell receptor beta chains were read from a single sample in a study of CD8 T cells in ankylosing spondylitis. MiXCR was run by TCRdb on the 5' RACE reads, yielding one entry per CDR3 protein. The data show fewer than 250,000 distinct CDR3 sequences, approximately 10% seen once. The sequenced sample consisted of blood, either unsorted or a sorted T cell fraction (not recorded which). The receptors derive from a male donor with ankylosing spondylitis or in good health (not recorded which). Both conserved end residues are part of each CDR3. Each record gives: CDR3 length, V gene, D gene, clone size, J gene, CDR3 DNA, CDR3 protein. The D gene is left open where the match is weak. Clone size is given as once, few, many, or a class for an expanded clone.

16	TRBV21-1	.	many	TRBJ2-1	TGTGCCAGCAGCAAAGACGGCGGGGTAGTAACGAATGAGCAGTTCTTC	CASSKDGGVVTNEQFF
11	TRBV20-1	.	many	TRBJ2-2	TGCAGTGCTGTTTGGGCCGGGGAGCTGTTTTTT	CSAVWAGELFF
15	TRBV4-1	TRBD1	many	TRBJ1-2	TGCGCCAGCAGCCAAGTAGGGCCAGGGGGAGAGGGCTACACCTTC	CASSQVGPGGEGYTF
12	TRBV11-2	.	many	TRBJ2-3	TGTGCCAGCAGCTCGACCCGAGATACGCAGTATTTT	CASSSTRDTQYF
14	TRBV6-1	.	many	TRBJ2-1	TGTGCCAGCAGTGACGTTGGTTCCTACAATGAGCAGTTCTTC	CASSDVGSYNEQFF
15	TRBV5-6	.	few	TRBJ2-6	TGTGCCAGCAGCTTGGCGGGGAGGGGGGCCAACGTCCTGACTTTC	CASSLAGRGANVLTF
15	TRBV4-2	.	few	TRBJ2-4	TGTGCCAGCAGCCAAGAAGAGCGAGCCAAAAACATTCAGTACTTC	CASSQEERAKNIQYF
17	TRBV12-3/TRBV12-4	TRBD1	many	TRBJ1-1	TGTGCCAGCATCAGTTTGGGACAGGGGGGCCGGAACACTGAAGCTTTCTTT	CASISLGQGGRNTEAFF
14	TRBV10-2	.	few	TRBJ2-7	TGCGCCAGCATGGCCCATGTTAGCTCCTACGAGCAGTACTTC	CASMAHVSSYEQYF
15	TRBV10-3	TRBD1	few	TRBJ2-2	TGTGCCATCTGCCCGGGACAGGGACACACCGGGGAGCTGTTTTTT	CAICPGQGHTGELFF
15	TRBV12-3/TRBV12-4	.	many	TRBJ2-2	TGTGCCAGCAGTTTAGGACCCACAGGGCCCGGGGAGCTGTTTTTT	CASSLGPTGPGELFF
17	TRBV5-1	.	many	TRBJ2-2	TGCGCCAGCAGCTTGAGACAGTTCCTCGGAGGGACCGGGGAGCTGTTTTTT	CASSLRQFLGGTGELFF
15	TRBV12-3/TRBV12-4	TRBD1	many	TRBJ1-5	TGTGCCAGCAGTCCGGGGGACAGGGGGATTCAGCCCCAGCATTTT	CASSPGDRGIQPQHF